The T cell receptor beta chain described here comes from a study of CD8+ T cells in alopecia areata (dated by TCRdb to the late 2010s). Regarding the study in general: The treated patients, all with moderate-to-severe alopecia areata, were enrolled in an open-label pilot trial of oral tofacitinib given at 5 to 10 mg twice daily. Clonality in the scalp was compared among normal scalp (n=4), patchy alopecia areata scalp (n=8), and alopecia totalis/universalis scalp (n=8). Human TCRbeta sequencing covered scalp tissue and sorted CD4+ and CD8+ peripheral blood T cells from patchy and totalis/universalis alopecia areata patients and healthy controls. The study used high-throughput TCRbeta sequencing to examine T cell clonal expansion in alopecia areata, in both the C3H/HeJ mouse model and human patients. RNA was extracted with the PAXgene miRNA kit for fixed scalp, the miRNeasy kit for PBMCs, and the RNeasy kit for mouse skin. For the treated patients, the SALT score, which quantifies what percentage of scalp surface area is affected, served as the measure of disease severity. TCRbeta CDR3 regions were amplified by immunoSEQ multiplex PCR using 35 Vbeta forward and 13 Jbeta reverse primers. Patients stayed on tofacitinib for 6 to 18 months and then had 6 months of follow-up off drug so that delayed response and recurrence could be assessed. Biopsies were taken from tofacitinib-treated patients at baseline and at 4 and 24 weeks of treatment, and a later scalp biopsy was taken in several of the tofacitinib-treated patients.

Here is what the overall study found, with its caveats: Compared with mice, TCR sequences shared between patients were less clear, possibly partly because of HLA diversity across the patient population. Scalp TCR repertoire analysis is complicated because resident alphabeta T cells in normal human skin are also sequenced, whereas mouse skin is dominated by gammadelta T cells. Many expanded lesional clones were found to persist in scalp and blood during tofacitinib treatment, and relapse after treatment cessation may be partly explained by this persistence. Because the treated cohort was small and had just a single nonresponder, larger studies are needed to establish links between baseline CD8+ expansion and response. Compared with normal scalp, lesional scalp had higher clonality and more expanded CD8+ clones, particularly in alopecia totalis/universalis, a pattern that suggests antigenic drive. Tofacitinib significantly lowered scalp clonality and the number of expanded CD8+ clones among the top 100 scalp clones.

As to this clone: No antigen is known for it. Base qualities are not at hand, and no much larger clone is one base apart.

The time point label on this specimen signifies: about four weeks on oral tofacitinib. The treatment or condition label, as the study defines it: oral pan-JAK inhibitor, 5-10 mg twice daily. From alopecia areata patients, peripheral blood was collected along with lesional scalp punch biopsies. PBMCs were separated by density centrifugation and stained for CD3, CD4 and CD8, after which CD4+ and CD8+ T cells were sorted on a FACSAria. CDR3 length: 15 amino acids, cysteine to phenylalanine. Of all the DNA, just the CDR3 is kept, 45 bases in frame from base 1. According to the germline V gene, CDR1 reads SGHTA and CDR2 reads FQGNSA. For this chain, trimming is 1 base at the V end and 2 bases at the J end, and the number of junction bases without a gene match is 2. The library was generated by the immunoSEQ multiplex PCR assay. To provide template for TCR sequencing, every sample had RNA extracted and reverse transcribed into cDNA. SuperScript III was used to make first-strand cDNA, primed with a 2:1 mix of oligo-dT and random hexamers. Amplification bias was assessed with a synthetic immune receptor repertoire, and residual bias was removed computationally. As for the authors' bioinformatics: Raw reads were preprocessed to remove errors, and CDR3 was defined by IMGT conventions from the conserved cysteine to phenylalanine. Clonality was computed as 1 minus the Shannon entropy, with the entropy normalized by log2 of the number of productive unique TCRs. CD4 or CD8 identity of scalp clones was inferred by cross-referencing scalp TCRbeta sequences with sorted blood CD4 and CD8 repertoires. TCRdb provides this immuneACCESS table in a form limited to in-frame rearrangements. Some clones are lacking; in checked studies, under half of them reflect an unresolved V gene, and why the rest are absent is not known. V and J calls plus clone size are reproduced from that table; the DNA served to infer D and trimming. This sample has 200,000 to 250,000 clones in its table, and around 57% of those were observed once. The ten largest clones capture around 1.5% of the sample.

In this chain, TRBV7-2 is recombined with TRBJ2-7; TRBD2 lines up with 10 middle nucleotides. The sequence came from a human donor with alopecia areata. This specimen was CD4+ T cells sorted from blood, taken at week 4, from a patient treated with tofacitinib. The CDR3 region: CASSLGLAGAYEQYF. The nucleotide sequence is given as TGTGCCAGCAGCTTAGGGCTAGCGGGGGCCTACGAGCAGTACTTC.